The sequence of this T cell receptor beta chain was determined in a study of T-cell reconstitution after alpha-beta-depleted transplantation in children. The ends lost 1 base at V and 9 bases at J; junction bases unmatched: 8. CDR3 length equals 15 residues. Germline CDR1 and CDR2: SGHTA and FQGNSA. The TCRbeta library was prepared with unique molecular identifiers. TCRdb reprocessed the PCR reads with MiXCR, giving one entry per CDR3 protein. This table holds hundreds of thousands of distinct CDR3 sequences, 10% to 15% found once. The sample holds many counts of this clonotype. The sequence was obtained from a male patient between 5 and 17 years old who had a stem cell transplant for acute myeloid leukemia, so the T cells may come from the graft donor. The source was PBMCs, mostly from graft donor cells, collected 360 days after TCRalphabeta/CD19-depleted stem cell transplant. The rearrangement uses TRBV7-2 and TRBJ2-4; 8 positions match TRBD1. The CDR3 DNA follows: TGTGCCAGCAGCTTAGGTGCAGGGGGCATCGGCATTCAGTACTTC. Its translation is CASSLGAGGIGIQYF.